This T cell receptor beta chain was profiled in a study of tumor-infiltrating lymphocytes in primary liver carcinoma. Across the study: Measuring roughly 4.2 to 10 cm across, the tumors were staged as T1-T3 N0M0. Samples had roughly 3.5 to 7.13 million productive TCRbeta reads, comparable between tissue types. The study, taken as a whole, reports: A fraction of only about 7.5-25% of top clones appeared in all five tumor regions.

This clonotype was recorded many times. Antigen unknown. Total RNA and DNA came together from around 20-30 mg of bulk tissue without cell sorting. Treatment of the patients' primary liver carcinoma consisted of surgical resection. Losses at the gene ends were 4 bases for V and 4 bases for J; bases not matched to a gene: 10. The V gene's germline CDR1 is MGHRA and CDR2 YSYEKL. This CDR3 comprises 15 residues. Total RNA (around 500 ng) served as template for TCR beta cDNA synthesis primed by a constant-region primer. Researchers made the TCR beta libraries by running three nested multiplex PCR rounds with slightly modified ARM-PCR. It was with TRBV1-TRBV30 forward primers and a C-beta reverse primer that the first two PCR rounds were run, at roughly 10 cycles each. MiXCR, run by TCRdb on the multiplex PCR reads, gives a single entry per CDR3 protein. This table has roughly 91,000 distinct CDR3 sequences, approximately 71% appearing once.

V usage is TRBV4-1 and J usage is TRBJ2-7, with 7 nucleotides matching TRBD2. The TCR originated in a woman in her sixties with primary liver carcinoma and hepatitis B virus infection. Sequencing input: liver tumor tissue from sampling region 5. Subset specified: tumor region T5, tumor centre. The CDR3 is CASSPGVLGGYEQYF. The DNA of the CDR3 is TGCGCCAGCAGCCCCGGGGTACTGGGAGGGTACGAGCAGTACTTC.